The rows below give T cell receptor beta chains drawn from one sample of a study of graft-versus-host responses after intestinal transplantation. Only in-frame clones appear in the TCRdb table, and some are missing; sequencing was by immunoSEQ multiplex PCR. The sample has 80,000 or so clones; around 93% are singletons. Material: PBMCs, obtained 98 days after intestinal transplantation. The source is a human patient who received an intestinal transplant, so some T cells may come from the graft donor. Both conserved end residues are part of each CDR3. Fields, in order: D gene, J gene, clone size, V gene, CDR3 DNA, CDR3 protein. The D gene is left open where the match is weak. Only part of the rows carry a size: once, few, many, or a class if the clone is expanded.

NA,TRBJ2-7,NA,TRBV4-1,TGCGCCAGCAGCCGTGCGAGCCAGGGCCTCTTGCGCGAGCAGTACTTC,CASSRASQGLLREQYF
TRBD1,TRBJ1-4,NA,TRBV10-2,TGCGCCAGCAGCGGGACAGGGAATGAAAAACTGTTTTTT,CASSGTGNEKLFF
TRBD2,TRBJ2-2,NA,TRBV11-2,TGTGCCAGCAGCTTTACTAGCGGGGAACGCACCGGGGAGCTGTTTTTT,CASSFTSGERTGELFF
NA,TRBJ2-7,NA,TRBV12-5,TGTGCTAGTGGTCTGGACAGAGGGGGCTACGAGCAGTACTTC,CASGLDRGGYEQYF
TRBD1,TRBJ1-2,NA,TRBV5-1,TGCGCCAGCAGGCCCCACGAAGGACAGGGGAGGAAGGACTCCTATGGCTACACCTTC,CASRPHEGQGRKDSYGYTF
NA,TRBJ2-2,NA,TRBV19,TGTGCCAGTAGTATAGATGGGGGACTCCGCCGCACCGGGGAGCTGTTTTTT,CASSIDGGLRRTGELFF
NA,TRBJ2-5,NA,TRBV5-5,TGTGCCAGCAGCTTGGTACAGAGACAAGAGACCCAGTACTTC,CASSLVQRQETQYF
NA,TRBJ2-3,NA,TRBV7-3,TGTGCCAGCAGCTCCCAAGACGATACGCAGTATTTT,CASSSQDDTQYF
NA,TRBJ1-2,few,TRBV25-1,TGTGCCAGCAGTGAATATGGACCTAACTATGGCTACACCTTC,CASSEYGPNYGYTF
NA,TRBJ2-1,NA,TRBV6-6,TGTGCCAGCAGTTACAGGAGCTCCTACAATGAGCAGTTCTTC,CASSYRSSYNEQFF
TRBD2,TRBJ2-7,NA,TRBV4-1,TGCGCCAGCAGCCGGATCGGGGGGGGATACGAGCAGTACTTC,CASSRIGGGYEQYF
TRBD1,TRBJ2-7,NA,TRBV15,TGTGCCACCAGCAGAGAAGGACAGGGGGCCAGCGAGCAGTACTTC,CATSREGQGASEQYF
NA,TRBJ2-7,NA,TRBV19,TGTGCCAGTAGTATATCGCAGGGCCCCCCCTACGAGCAGTACTTC,CASSISQGPPYEQYF
TRBD2,TRBJ2-2,once,TRBV5-5,TGTGCCAGCAGCTTAGCCCCGGGACTAGCGGGAGAGGGCGCCGGGGAGCTGTTTTTT,CASSLAPGLAGEGAGELFF
NA,TRBJ2-1,NA,TRBV4-1,TGCGCCAGCAGCCAAGTTTTATTGAGGGACGCCGGGAATGAGCAGTTCTTC,CASSQVLLRDAGNEQFF
TRBD2,TRBJ2-3,once,TRBV6-1,TGTGCCAGCAGTGTATTGACTAGCACTGACGCAGATACGCAGTATTTT,CASSVLTSTDADTQYF
TRBD1,TRBJ1-2,NA,TRBV4-1,TGCGCCAGCAGCTTCCGGGACAGGGGGCTACTCGACTATGGCTACACCTTC,CASSFRDRGLLDYGYTF
NA,TRBJ1-1,NA,TRBV27,TGTGCCAGCAGTTTTTCGGGGAGCTCTGAAGCTTTCTTT,CASSFSGSSEAFF
NA,TRBJ2-7,NA,TRBV5-1,TGCGCCAGCAGCTTGGAGGGGACCTACGAGCAGTACTTC,CASSLEGTYEQYF
TRBD2,TRBJ2-1,NA,TRBV6-4,TGTGCCAGCAGTGACGGGACTAGCGGGAGTGAGCAGTTCTTC,CASSDGTSGSEQFF
TRBD1,TRBJ2-5,once,TRBV6-1,TGTGCCAGCAGTGAGGACAGGGGTCTCCAAGAGACCCAGTACTTC,CASSEDRGLQETQYF
NA,TRBJ2-1,NA,TRBV11-2,TGTGCCAGCAGCCCCCGGTTTGAGCAGTTCTTC,CASSPRFEQFF
NA,TRBJ2-1,NA,TRBV6-5,TGTGCCAGCAGTCCTCAGACCCTAGGAAATGAGCAGTTCTTC,CASSPQTLGNEQFF
TRBD1,TRBJ1-5,once,TRBV4-1,TGCGCCAGCAGCCAGCCCGGGACAGGGATCAATCAGCCCCAGCATTTT,CASSQPGTGINQPQHF
TRBD1,TRBJ1-2,NA,TRBV11-2,TGTGCCAGCAGCTTAAGTTGGGACAGCTATGGCTACACCTTC,CASSLSWDSYGYTF
NA,TRBJ1-2,NA,TRBV6-5,TGTGCCAGCGTTCAGGACGGCTATGGCTACACCTTC,CASVQDGYGYTF
TRBD2,TRBJ2-1,NA,TRBV6-1,TGTGCCAGCAGGATAGTAGCGGGAGGACCTAGTGAGCAGTTCTTC,CASRIVAGGPSEQFF
NA,TRBJ2-7,NA,TRBV28,TGTGCCAGCAGCCTGGGGTACGAGCAGTACTTC,CASSLGYEQYF
NA,TRBJ2-5,NA,TRBV11-2,TGTGCCAGCAGCTTAGAGGGCAGGGTAGGACAAGAGACCCAGTACTTC,CASSLEGRVGQETQYF
NA,TRBJ2-2,NA,TRBV29-1,TGCAGCGTTGAACACCGGGGAGCTGTTTTT,CSVEHRGAVF
NA,TRBJ2-7,NA,TRBV10-2,TGCGCCAGCAGCCTGAAGATCCAGGCCGAGCAGTACTTC,CASSLKIQAEQYF
TRBD2,TRBJ2-3,NA,TRBV2,TGTGCCAGCAGTTTTACTAGCGGCAACCCTAGCACAGATACGCAGTATTTT,CASSFTSGNPSTDTQYF
NA,TRBJ2-7,NA,TRBV6-6,TGTGCCAGCAGACCACAGGCCTCATTAAACGAGCAGTACTTC,CASRPQASLNEQYF
NA,TRBJ2-3,NA,TRBV18,TGTGCCAGCTCACCCTTCGGGGGAAGCGGGCTTAGCACAGATACGCAGTATTTT,CASSPFGGSGLSTDTQYF
TRBD1,TRBJ2-2,NA,TRBV4-2,TGTGCCAGCAGCCCACCGGGACAGGGGAACACCGGGGAGCTGTTTTTT,CASSPPGQGNTGELFF
NA,TRBJ2-1,NA,TRBV5-1,TGCGCCAGCGGCGCACAGGGAAATGAGCAGTTCTTC,CASGAQGNEQFF
NA,TRBJ2-3,NA,TRBV6-5,TGTGCCAGCAGTTACTCACTTAGCACAGATACGCAGTATTTT,CASSYSLSTDTQYF
NA,TRBJ2-1,NA,TRBV7-6,TGTGCCAGCAGCACACTAAATGAGCAGTTCTTC,CASSTLNEQFF
TRBD1,TRBJ1-5,NA,TRBV6-5,TGTGCCAGCAGCTCAGGGGGCGGTCAGCCCCAGCATTTT,CASSSGGGQPQHF
NA,TRBJ1-1,NA,TRBV6-1,TGTGCCAGCAGTGAATCAGGGCGAGCTGAAGCTTTCTTT,CASSESGRAEAFF
TRBD2,TRBJ2-3,NA,TRBV11-2,TGTGCCAGCAGCTTAAGCGGGCGGGGGAGCGCAGATACGCAGTATTTT,CASSLSGRGSADTQYF
NA,TRBJ1-3,NA,TRBV5-4,TGTGCCAGCAATGACGGCACAAACTCTGGAAACACCATATATTTT,CASNDGTNSGNTIYF
NA,TRBJ2-7,NA,TRBV27,TGTGCCAGCAGTTTATCGGATTCCAGTGCGGTCAGCGAGCAGTACTTC,CASSLSDSSAVSEQYF
NA,TRBJ2-7,NA,TRBV25-1,TGTGCCAGCAGTTCCCTTTCGGGGAACGAGCAGTACTTC,CASSSLSGNEQYF
NA,TRBJ1-5,NA,TRBV5-1,TGCGCCAGCTGGGAATTCAATAGCAATCAGCCCCAGCATTTT,CASWEFNSNQPQHF
TRBD2,TRBJ2-1,NA,TRBV7-2,TGTGCCAGCAGCTTAGGGACTAGCGATTACAATGAGCAGTTCTTC,CASSLGTSDYNEQFF
TRBD2,TRBJ2-7,NA,TRBV5-5,TGTGCCAGCAGCTTGTATGGGGGGGAGGCGGAGCAGTACTTC,CASSLYGGEAEQYF
TRBD2,TRBJ2-2,NA,TRBV5-1,TGCGCCAGCAGCTTGAGTGGGAGGGTCGGCACCGGGGAGCTGTTTTTT,CASSLSGRVGTGELFF